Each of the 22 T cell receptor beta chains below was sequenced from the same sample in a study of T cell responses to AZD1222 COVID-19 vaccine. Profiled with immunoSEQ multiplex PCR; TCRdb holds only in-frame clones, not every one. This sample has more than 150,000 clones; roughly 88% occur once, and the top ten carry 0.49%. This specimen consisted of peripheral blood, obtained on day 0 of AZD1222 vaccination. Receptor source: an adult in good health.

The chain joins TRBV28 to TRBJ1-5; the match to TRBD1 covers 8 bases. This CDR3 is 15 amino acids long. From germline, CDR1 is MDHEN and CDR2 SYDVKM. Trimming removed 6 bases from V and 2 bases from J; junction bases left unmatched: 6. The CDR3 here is CASRPDRGGNQPQHF. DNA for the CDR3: TGTGCCAGCAGGCCAGACAGGGGCGGCAATCAGCCCCAGCATTTT.

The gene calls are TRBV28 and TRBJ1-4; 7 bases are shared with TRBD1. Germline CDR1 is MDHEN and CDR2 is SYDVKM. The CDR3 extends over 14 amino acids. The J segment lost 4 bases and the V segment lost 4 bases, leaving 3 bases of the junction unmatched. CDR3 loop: CASSSPGGNEKLFF. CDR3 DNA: TGTGCCAGCAGTTCCCCAGGGGGTAATGAAAAACTGTTTTTT.

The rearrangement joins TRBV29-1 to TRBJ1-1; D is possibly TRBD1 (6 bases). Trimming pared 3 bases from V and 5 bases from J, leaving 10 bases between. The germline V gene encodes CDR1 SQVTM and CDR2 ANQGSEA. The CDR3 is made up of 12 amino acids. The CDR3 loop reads CSVDRGRTEAFF. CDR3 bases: TGCAGCGTTGACAGGGGAAGGACTGAAGCTTTCTTT.

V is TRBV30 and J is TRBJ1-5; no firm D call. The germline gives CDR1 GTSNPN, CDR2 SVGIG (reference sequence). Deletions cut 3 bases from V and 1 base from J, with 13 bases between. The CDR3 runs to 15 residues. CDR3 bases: TGTGCCTGGAGCCTTCCTGCCACGAGCAATCAGCCCCAGCATTTT. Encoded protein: CAWSLPATSNQPQHF. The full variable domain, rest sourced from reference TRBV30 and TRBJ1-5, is SQTIHQWPATLVQPVGSPLSLECTVEGTSNPNLYWYRQAAGRGLQLLFYSVGIGQISSEVPQNLSASRPQDRQFILSSKKLLLSDSGFYLCAWSLPATSNQPQHFGDGTRLSIL.

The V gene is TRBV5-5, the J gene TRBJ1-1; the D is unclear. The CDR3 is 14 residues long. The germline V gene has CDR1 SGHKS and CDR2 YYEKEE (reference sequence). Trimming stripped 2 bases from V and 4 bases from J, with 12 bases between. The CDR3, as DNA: TGTGCCAGCAGCTTCGACTCACGAAGCACTGAAGCTTTCTTT. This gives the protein CASSFDSRSTEAFF.

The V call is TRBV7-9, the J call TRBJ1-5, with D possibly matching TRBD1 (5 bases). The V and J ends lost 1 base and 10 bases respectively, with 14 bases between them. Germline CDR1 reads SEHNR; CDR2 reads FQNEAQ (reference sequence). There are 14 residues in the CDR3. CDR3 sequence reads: CASSLEGRGSPQHF. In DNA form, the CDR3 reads TGTGCCAGCAGCTTAGAGGGGCGTGGTTCCCCCCAGCATTTT.

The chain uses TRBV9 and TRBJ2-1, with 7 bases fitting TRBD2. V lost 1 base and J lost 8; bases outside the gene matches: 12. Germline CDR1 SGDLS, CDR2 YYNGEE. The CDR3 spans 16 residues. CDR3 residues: CASSVRLREYGDEQFF. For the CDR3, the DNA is TGTGCCAGCAGCGTACGCCTGCGGGAGTACGGGGATGAGCAGTTCTTC. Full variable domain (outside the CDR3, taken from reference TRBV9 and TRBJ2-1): DSGVTQTPKHLITATGQRVTLRCSPRSGDLSVYWYQQSLDQGLQFLIQYYNGEERAKGNILERFSAQQFPDLHSELNLSSLELGDSALYFCASSVRLREYGDEQFFGPGTRLTVL.

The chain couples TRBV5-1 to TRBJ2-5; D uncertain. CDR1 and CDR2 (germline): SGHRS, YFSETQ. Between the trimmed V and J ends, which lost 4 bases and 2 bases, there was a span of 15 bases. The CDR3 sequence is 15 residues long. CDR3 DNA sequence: TGCGCCAGCAGCCCAATGGTATCCAAACAAGAGACCCAGTACTTC. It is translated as CASSPMVSKQETQYF.

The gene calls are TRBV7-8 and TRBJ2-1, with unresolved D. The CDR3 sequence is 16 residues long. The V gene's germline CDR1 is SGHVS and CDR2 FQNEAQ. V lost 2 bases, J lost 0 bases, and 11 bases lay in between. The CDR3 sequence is CASSLTVAGSYNEQFF. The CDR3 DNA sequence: TGTGCCAGCAGCTTAACAGTGGCCGGCTCCTACAATGAGCAGTTCTTC.

This CDR3 reads CATTTEAALTNSGNTIYF. CDR3 sequence (DNA): TGTGCCACCACCACGGAGGCCGCTTTGACTAACTCTGGAAACACCATATATTTT. This chain joins TRBV2 and TRBJ1-3; D is ambiguous. CDR1 is SNHLY and CDR2 is FYNNEI in the germline V gene. V lost 10 bases and J lost 0, with 25 bases in between. The CDR3 is 18 amino acids.

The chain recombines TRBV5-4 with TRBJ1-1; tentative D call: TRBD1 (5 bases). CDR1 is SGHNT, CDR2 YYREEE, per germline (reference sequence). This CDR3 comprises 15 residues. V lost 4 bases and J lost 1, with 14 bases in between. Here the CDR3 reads CASSRWGVGNTEAFF. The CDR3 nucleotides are TGTGCCAGCAGCCGGTGGGGGGTAGGGAACACTGAAGCTTTCTTT.

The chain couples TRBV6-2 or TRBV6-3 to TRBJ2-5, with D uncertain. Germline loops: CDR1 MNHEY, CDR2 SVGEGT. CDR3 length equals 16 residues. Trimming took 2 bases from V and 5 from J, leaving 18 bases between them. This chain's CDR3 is CASSYDEVGSRETQYF. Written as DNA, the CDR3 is TGTGCCAGCAGTTACGATGAGGTGGGGTCGAGGGAGACCCAGTACTTC.

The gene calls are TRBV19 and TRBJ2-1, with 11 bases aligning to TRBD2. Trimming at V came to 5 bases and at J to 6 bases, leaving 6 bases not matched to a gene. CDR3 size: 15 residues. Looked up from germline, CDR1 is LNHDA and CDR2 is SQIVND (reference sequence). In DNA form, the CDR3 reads TGTGCCAGTAGTCCCCTAGCGGGGGGCTTCAATGAGCAGTTCTTC. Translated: CASSPLAGGFNEQFF.

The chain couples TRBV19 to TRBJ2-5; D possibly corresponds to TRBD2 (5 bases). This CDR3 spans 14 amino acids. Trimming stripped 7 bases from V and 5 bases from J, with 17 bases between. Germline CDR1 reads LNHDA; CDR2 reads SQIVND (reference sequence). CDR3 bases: TGTGCCAGTAAAAACGACCTAACGGGGGAGACCCAGTACTTC. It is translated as CASKNDLTGETQYF.

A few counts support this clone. CDR3 sequence reads: CASSTVREQYF. For the CDR3, the DNA is TGTGCCAGCTCCACCGTTCGGGAGCAGTACTTC. This chain links TRBV6-5 with TRBJ2-7; D remains ambiguous. CDR3 size: 11 residues. Looked up from germline, CDR1 is MNHEY and CDR2 is SVGAGI. Trimming took off 8 bases at V and 7 bases at J, with 12 bases between the two ends.

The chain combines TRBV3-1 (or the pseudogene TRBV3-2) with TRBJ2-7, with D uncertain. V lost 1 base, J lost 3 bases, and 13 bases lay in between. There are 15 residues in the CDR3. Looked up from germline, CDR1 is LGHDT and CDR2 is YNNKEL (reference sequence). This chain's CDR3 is CASSQVSRPVYEQYF. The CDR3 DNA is TGTGCCAGCAGCCAAGTATCCCGCCCCGTCTACGAGCAGTACTTC.

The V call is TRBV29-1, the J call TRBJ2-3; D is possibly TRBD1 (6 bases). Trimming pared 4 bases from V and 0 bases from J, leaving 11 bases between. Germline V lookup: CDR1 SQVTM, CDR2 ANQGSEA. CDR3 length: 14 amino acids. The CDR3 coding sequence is TGCAGCGTTGTGAACAGGGCCAGCACAGATACGCAGTATTTT. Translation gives CSVVNRASTDTQYF.

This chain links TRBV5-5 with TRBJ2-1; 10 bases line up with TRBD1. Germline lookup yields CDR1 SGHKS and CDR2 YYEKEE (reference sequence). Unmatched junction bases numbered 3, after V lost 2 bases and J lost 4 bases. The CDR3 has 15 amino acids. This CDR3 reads CASSFGQGVYNEQFF. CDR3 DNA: TGTGCCAGCAGCTTCGGACAGGGGGTATACAATGAGCAGTTCTTC.

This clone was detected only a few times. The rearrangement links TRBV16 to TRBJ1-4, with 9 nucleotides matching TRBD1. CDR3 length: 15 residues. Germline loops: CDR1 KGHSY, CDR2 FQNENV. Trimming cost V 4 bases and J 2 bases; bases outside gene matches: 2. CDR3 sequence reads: CASSRTGDTNEKLFF. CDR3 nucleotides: TGTGCCAGCAGCCGGACAGGGGATACTAATGAAAAACTGTTTTTT. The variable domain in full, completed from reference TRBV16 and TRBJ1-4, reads GEEVAQTPKHLVRGEGQKAKLYCAPIKGHSYVFWYQQVLKNEFKFLISFQNENVFDETGMPKERFSAKCLPNSPCSLEIQATKLEDSAVYFCASSRTGDTNEKLFFGSGTQLSVL.

DNA for the CDR3: TGTGCCAGCAGCTCTGGAGTCGGGACAGGGGCTGAAAAACTGTTTTTT. Its translation is CASSSGVGTGAEKLFF. The rearrangement joins TRBV5-5 to TRBJ1-4, with 10 bases lining up with TRBD1. J gave up 7 bases and V 3 bases, and 9 bases lay outside the gene matches. The CDR3 extends over 16 amino acids. Looked up from germline, CDR1 is SGHKS and CDR2 is YYEKEE (reference sequence).

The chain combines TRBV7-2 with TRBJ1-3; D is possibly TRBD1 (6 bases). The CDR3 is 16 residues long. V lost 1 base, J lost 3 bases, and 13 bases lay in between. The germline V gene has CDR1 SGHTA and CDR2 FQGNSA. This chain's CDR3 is CASSLESGGSGNTIYF. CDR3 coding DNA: TGTGCCAGCAGCTTAGAATCGGGGGGCAGTGGAAACACCATATATTTT.

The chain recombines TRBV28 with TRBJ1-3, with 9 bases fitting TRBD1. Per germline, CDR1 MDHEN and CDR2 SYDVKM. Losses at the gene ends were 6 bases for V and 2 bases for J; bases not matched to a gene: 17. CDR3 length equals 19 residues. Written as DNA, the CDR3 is TGTGCCAGCAGCCGCACTCGGCCCGGGACAGGGAGCCCTGGAAACACCATATATTTT. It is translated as CASSRTRPGTGSPGNTIYF.